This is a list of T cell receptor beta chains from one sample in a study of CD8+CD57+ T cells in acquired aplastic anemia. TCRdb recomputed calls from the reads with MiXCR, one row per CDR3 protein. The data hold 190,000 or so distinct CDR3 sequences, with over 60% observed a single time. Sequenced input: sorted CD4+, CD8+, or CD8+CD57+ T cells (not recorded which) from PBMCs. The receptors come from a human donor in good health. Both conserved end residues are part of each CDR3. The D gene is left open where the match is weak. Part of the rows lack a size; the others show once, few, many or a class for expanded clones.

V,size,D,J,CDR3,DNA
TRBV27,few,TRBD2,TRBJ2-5,CASQTSGGRETQYF,TGTGCCAGCCAGACTAGCGGGGGAAGGGAGACCCAGTACTTC
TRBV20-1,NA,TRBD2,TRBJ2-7,CSGFKAGVPYEQYF,TGCAGTGGGTTTAAGGCGGGAGTGCCCTACGAGCAGTACTTC
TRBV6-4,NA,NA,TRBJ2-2,CASSDTDRRGELFF,TGTGCCAGCAGTGACACTGACAGGCGGGGGGAGCTGTTTTTT
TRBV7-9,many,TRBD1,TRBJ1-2,CASSRTGLLNYGYTF,TGTGCCAGCAGCCGGACAGGCCTGTTGAACTATGGCTACACCTTC
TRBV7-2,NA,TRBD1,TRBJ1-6,CASSLVGTGTSPLHF,TGTGCCAGCAGCTTAGTTGGGACAGGGACTTCACCCCTCCACTTT
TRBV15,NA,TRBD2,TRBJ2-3,CATSGRLAGTDTQYF,TGTGCCACCAGCGGTAGACTAGCGGGCACAGATACGCAGTATTTT
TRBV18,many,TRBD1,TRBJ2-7,CASLPNVPGQTTYEQYF,TGTGCCAGCTTACCCAACGTTCCGGGACAGACAACCTACGAGCAGTACTTC
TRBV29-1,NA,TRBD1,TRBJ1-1,CSASRTGEAFF,TGCAGTGCTAGTAGGACAGGGGAAGCTTTCTTT
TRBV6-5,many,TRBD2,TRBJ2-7,CASSYPSGLSYEQYF,TGTGCCAGCAGTTACCCTAGCGGGTTATCCTACGAGCAGTACTTC
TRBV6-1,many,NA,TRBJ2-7,CASSEPWVLWAYEQYF,TGTGCCAGCAGTGAGCCCTGGGTCCTCTGGGCCTACGAGCAGTACTTC
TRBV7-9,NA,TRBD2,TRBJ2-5,CASSSIEGLAPQETQYF,TGCGCCAGCAGCTCTATCGAGGGACTAGCGCCGCAAGAGACCCAGTACTTC
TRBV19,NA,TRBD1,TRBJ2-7,CASSERGQGSYEQYF,TGTGCCAGTAGTGAGAGGGGACAGGGGTCCTACGAGCAGTACTTC
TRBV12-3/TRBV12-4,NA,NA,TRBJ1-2,CASSFQASGGYYGYTF,TGTGCCAGCAGTTTCCAAGCCTCGGGAGGGTACTATGGCTACACCTTC
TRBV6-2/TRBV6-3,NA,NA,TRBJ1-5,CASSYKWGRSNQPQHF,TGTGCCAGCAGTTACAAGTGGGGTCGTAGCAATCAGCCCCAGCATTTT
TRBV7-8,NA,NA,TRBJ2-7,CASSLRGQGSYEQYF,TGTGCCAGCAGCTTACGGGGACAAGGGTCGTACGAGCAGTACTTC
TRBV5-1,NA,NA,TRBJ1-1,CASSLEGPEAFF,TGCGCCAGCAGCTTGGAAGGACCTGAAGCTTTCTTT
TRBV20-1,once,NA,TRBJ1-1,CSAREDSEAFF,TGCAGTGCTAGGGAGGACAGTGAAGCTTTCTTT
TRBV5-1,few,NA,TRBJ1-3,CASSLSGTGNTIYF,TGCGCCAGCAGCTTGTCAGGGACTGGAAACACCATATATTTT
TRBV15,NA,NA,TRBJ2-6,CATSRGQGKSSGANVLTF,TGTGCCACCAGCAGGGGGCAGGGGAAAAGCTCTGGGGCCAACGTCCTGACTTTC
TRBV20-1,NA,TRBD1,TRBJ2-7,CSATYNRGNRYEQYF,TGCAGTGCTACGTATAACAGGGGGAATCGCTACGAGCAGTACTTC
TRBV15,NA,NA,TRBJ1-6,CATSRDLSGNSPLHF,TGTGCCACCAGCAGAGATTTGAGTGGGAATTCACCCCTCCACTTT